These 21 T cell receptor beta chains were all obtained from the same sample, sequenced in a study of T cells in Graves' hyperthyroidism and ophthalmopathy. What was amplified from RNA transcripts were TCR beta CDR3 regions. A set of HTBI primers served as the primers for a first-round RT-PCR of the TCR CDR3. One entry per CDR3 protein, called by TCRdb with MiXCR from the multiplex PCR reads. In the table there are around 600,000 distinct CDR3 sequences, roughly 15% of which are singletons. The material sequenced was blood. The receptors derive from a woman in her fifties or sixties with Graves' ophthalmopathy.

The table lists this clonotype with a few counts. The chain is built from TRBV12-3 or TRBV12-4 and TRBJ2-2; TRBD2 matches 8 bases. The CDR3 sequence is 16 residues long. With V trimmed by 5 bases and J by 5 bases, 10 bases remained unmatched. The CDR3 DNA follows: TGTGCCAGCAGTCCAATTGGGACTAGTCGGACCGGGGAGCTGTTTTTT. This translates into CASSPIGTSRTGELFF.

There are many counts of this clonotype. The chain combines TRBV12-3 or TRBV12-4 with TRBJ2-5; D is undetermined. The ends were cut back, 3 bases at V and 5 bases at J, with 10 bases in the middle. The CDR3 loop spans 13 amino acids. The CDR3 is CASSLVARETQYF. The CDR3 DNA sequence: TGTGCCAGCAGTTTGGTAGCTAGGGAGACCCAGTACTTC.

In its sample, this clonotype was seen many times. The chain couples TRBV27 to TRBJ2-7; 10 bases fit TRBD2. CDR1 MNHEY and CDR2 SMNVEV come from the germline V gene (reference sequence). The CDR3 totals 16 residues. V gave up 0 bases and J gave up 4 bases; unmatched junction bases: 6. The CDR3: CASSLSRPSGSYEQYF. In DNA form, the CDR3 reads TGTGCCAGCAGTTTATCGAGGCCTAGCGGGAGTTACGAGCAGTACTTC.

At least ten counts were recorded for this clonotype. The CDR3 reads CSASLGLAGAEGTQYF. In DNA form, the CDR3 reads TGCAGTGCTAGTCTCGGACTAGCGGGAGCGGAGGGTACGCAGTATTTT. The chain has TRBV20-1 and TRBJ2-3, with TRBD2 identical over 13 bases. This CDR3 comprises 16 residues. With 3 bases clipped from V and 8 bases from J, the junction kept 11 bases outside the gene matches. Germline CDR1 and CDR2: DFQATT and SNEGSKA (reference sequence).

This clonotype was recorded a few times. The chain is built from TRBV20-1 and TRBJ2-3; no definite D call. The CDR3 is 14 residues long. Trimming shortened V by 6 bases and J by 2 bases, and 15 bases separated the two germline ends. CDR1 DFQATT and CDR2 SNEGSKA come from the germline V gene (reference sequence). CDR3: CSADGRRDTDTQYF. The DNA of the CDR3 is TGCAGTGCCGACGGACGCCGAGACACAGATACGCAGTATTTT.

This clonotype was detected many times. J is TRBJ2-7 and V is TRBV29-1; 9 positions match TRBD1. V trimming: 6 bases; J trimming: 1 base; junction bases outside the gene matches: 4. Germline CDR1 reads SQVTM; CDR2 reads ANQGSEA. The length of the CDR3 is 13 residues. In DNA, the CDR3 is TGCAGCGTGTTGACAGGGGGGTCCTACGAGCAGTACTTC. Translating gives CSVLTGGSYEQYF.

This clonotype occurred a few times. A much larger clone differs by one base, so this may be a read error. Here the CDR3 reads CASSPPAGATEAFF. CDR3 in DNA: TGTGCCAGCAGCCCCCCGGCCGGGGCCACTGAAGCTTTCTTT. The chain couples TRBV7-8 to TRBJ1-1; tentative D call: TRBD1 (5 bases). Germline V gene sequence: CDR1 SGHVS, CDR2 FQNEAQ. Trimming took off 5 bases at V and 4 bases at J, with 14 bases between the two ends. The CDR3 runs 14 residues.

The CDR3, as DNA: TGTGCCAGCAGAATTGACAGGGGGCGCGTGGGAGAAAAACTGTTTTTT. Protein: CASRIDRGRVGEKLFF. This sequence joins TRBV6-1 and TRBJ1-4, with 10 bases identical to TRBD1. Germline V gives CDR1 MNHNS, CDR2 SASEGT. After removal of 6 bases from V and 8 bases from J, the junction contained 12 bases not matched to a gene. The CDR3 totals 16 residues.

Many counts were recorded for this clonotype. Sequence at one end of the junction differs from germline and may be a read error. This chain connects TRBV5-1 to TRBJ2-3; TRBD1 or TRBD2 may be the D gene (6 bases each). The CDR3 totals 14 residues. Germline V gives CDR1 SGHRS, CDR2 YFSETQ. CDR3 loop: CASSLGGLTDTQYF. The CDR3 bases are TGTGCCAGCAGCTTAGGGGGACTCACAGATACGCAGTATTTT.

There are many counts of this clonotype. The gene calls are TRBV2 and TRBJ1-1, with no clear D. V shed 6 bases and J shed 4 bases, with 6 bases lying between them. CDR1 and CDR2 from the germline V gene are SNHLY and FYNNEI. This CDR3 comprises 11 residues. The CDR3 loop is CASSAATEAFF. The DNA of the CDR3 is TGTGCCAGCAGCGCTGCCACTGAAGCTTTCTTT.

At least ten counts were recorded for this clonotype. The V call is TRBV7-9, the J call TRBJ1-1, with D hard to call. The V gene lost 4 bases and the J gene lost 7 bases, with 13 bases spanning the gap. From germline, CDR1 is SEHNR and CDR2 FQNEAQ (reference sequence). CDR3 length equals 13 residues. CDR3 coding DNA: TGTGCCAGCAGCTACGCAACGACACTTGAAGCTTTCTTT. Its protein product is CASSYATTLEAFF.

This clonotype was counted ten times or more. The chain couples TRBV28 to TRBJ1-2; perhaps TRBD1 as D (6 bases). The V gene's germline CDR1 is MDHEN and CDR2 SYDVKM. The germline V and J ends were trimmed by 3 bases and 3 bases, with 8 bases remaining between them. This CDR3 comprises 13 residues. The CDR3 DNA sequence: TGTGCCAGCAGTTTCGGACAGCACTATGGCTACACCTTC. Translated, it gives CASSFGQHYGYTF.

This clonotype came up a few times. Possible read error: a much larger clone is one base away. The gene calls are TRBV20-1 and TRBJ2-3; D possibly corresponds to TRBD2 (6 bases). Trimming took off 3 bases at V and 4 bases at J, with 17 bases between the two ends. The CDR3 spans 15 residues. Germline V lookup: CDR1 DFQATT, CDR2 SNEGSKA (reference sequence). The CDR3 DNA is TGCAGTGCTAGCGTGACTAGTGGAGATCCAGATACGCAGTATTTT. Its protein is CSASVTSGDPDTQYF.

This clonotype was detected many times. This chain links TRBV5-1 with TRBJ1-4; D not certain. V was clipped by 4 bases and J by 8 bases, with 21 bases between them. The CDR3 has 16 amino acids. In germline, CDR1 is SGHRS, CDR2 YFSETQ. CDR3 DNA sequence: TGCGCCAGCAGCCCGGTGCCCCACGGTGGCGGGGAAAAACTGTTTTTT. Its translation: CASSPVPHGGGEKLFF.

Ten or more counts support this clonotype. V is TRBV7-2 and J is TRBJ1-1; D possibly corresponds to TRBD1 (5 bases). The length of the CDR3 is 14 residues. V was cut by 5 bases and J by 5 bases, with 15 bases left in between. CDR1 is SGHTA, CDR2 FQGNSA, per germline. DNA of the CDR3: TGTGCCAGCAGCGGGCAGAGCGGGGGAACTGAAGCTTTCTTT. Translated: CASSGQSGGTEAFF.

This clonotype has at least ten counts. This chain links TRBV3-2 with TRBJ2-7. TRBV3-2 represents a pseudogene. The CDR3 extends over 14 amino acids. CDR3 residues: CASSQDNVNYEQYF. CDR3 coding DNA: TGTGCCAGCAGCCAAGATAACGTAAACTACGAGCAGTACTTC.

Many counts were recorded for this clonotype. The V gene is TRBV7-8, the J gene TRBJ2-3; D call uncertain. V was pared by 1 base and J by 3 bases, with 11 bases between. This CDR3 is built from 15 residues. Germline loops: CDR1 SGHVS, CDR2 FQNEAQ. DNA of the CDR3: TGTGCCAGCAGCTTAGGGGTCCCCAAGACAGATACGCAGTATTTT. This gives the protein CASSLGVPKTDTQYF.

This clonotype was detected many times. This rearrangement joins TRBV20-1 to TRBJ2-5; TRBD1 or TRBD2 may be the D gene (6 bases each). V was pared by 0 bases and J by 2 bases, with 16 bases between. Germline CDR1 is DFQATT and CDR2 is SNEGSKA (reference sequence). This CDR3 comprises 16 residues. The CDR3 DNA reads TGCAGTGCTAGAGATCTCGGGGGCACCCCTCAAGAGACCCAGTACTTC. It translates to CSARDLGGTPQETQYF.

This clonotype was seen a few times. The genes are TRBV9 and TRBJ2-7; D is undetermined. Germline CDR1 is SGDLS and CDR2 is YYNGEE. V gave up 0 bases and J gave up 2 bases, with 9 bases separating them. This CDR3 is built from 14 residues. CDR3 sequence reads: CASSVGFFTYEQYF. In DNA, the CDR3 is TGTGCCAGCAGCGTAGGGTTTTTCACCTACGAGCAGTACTTC.

This clonotype was seen many times. The genes are TRBV11-2 and TRBJ1-2; perhaps TRBD1 as D (6 bases). CDR1 is SGHAT and CDR2 is FQNNGV in the germline V gene. The CDR3 covers 13 residues. Trimming took 5 bases from V and 4 from J, leaving 11 bases between them. CDR3: CASSTGMGYGYTF. CDR3 sequence (DNA): TGTGCCAGCAGCACAGGGATGGGCTATGGCTACACCTTC.

This clonotype has a count of ten or more. The J gene is TRBJ2-5, the V gene TRBV20-1; D gene unclear. The germline V gene encodes CDR1 DFQATT and CDR2 SNEGSKA (reference sequence). This CDR3 has 15 amino acids. Trimming removed 0 bases from V and 5 bases from J, with 16 bases in between. In DNA, the CDR3 is TGCAGTGCTAGAGATTTCAGTCGGGTTGGCGAGACCCAGTACTTC. Translation gives CSARDFSRVGETQYF.